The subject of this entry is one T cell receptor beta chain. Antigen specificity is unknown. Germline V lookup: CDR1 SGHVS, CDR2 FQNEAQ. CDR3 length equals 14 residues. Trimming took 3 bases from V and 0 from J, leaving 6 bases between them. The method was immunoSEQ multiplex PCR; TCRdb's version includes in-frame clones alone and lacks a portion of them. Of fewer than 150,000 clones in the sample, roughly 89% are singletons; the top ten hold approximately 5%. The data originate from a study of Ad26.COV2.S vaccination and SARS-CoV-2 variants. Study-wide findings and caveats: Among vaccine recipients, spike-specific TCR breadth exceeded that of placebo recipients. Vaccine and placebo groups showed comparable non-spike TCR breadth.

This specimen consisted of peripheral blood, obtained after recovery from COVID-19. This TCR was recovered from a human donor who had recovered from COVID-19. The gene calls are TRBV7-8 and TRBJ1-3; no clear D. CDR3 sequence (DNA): TGTGCCAGCAGCTTGTACACCTCTGGAAACACCATATATTTT. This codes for CASSLYTSGNTIYF.